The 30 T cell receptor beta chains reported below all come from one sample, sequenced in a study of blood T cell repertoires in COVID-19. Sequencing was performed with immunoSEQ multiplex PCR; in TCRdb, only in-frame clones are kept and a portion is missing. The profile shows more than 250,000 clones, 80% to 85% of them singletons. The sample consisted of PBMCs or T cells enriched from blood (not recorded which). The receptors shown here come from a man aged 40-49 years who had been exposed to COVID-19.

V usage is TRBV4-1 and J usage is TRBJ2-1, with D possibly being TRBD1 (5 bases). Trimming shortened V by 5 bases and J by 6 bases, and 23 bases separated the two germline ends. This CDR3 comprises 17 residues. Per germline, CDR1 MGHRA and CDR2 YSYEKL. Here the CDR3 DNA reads TGCGCCAGCAGCTTTAGAGCAGTAGCAGGGCTCAGCAATGAGCAGTTCTTC. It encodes CASSFRAVAGLSNEQFF.

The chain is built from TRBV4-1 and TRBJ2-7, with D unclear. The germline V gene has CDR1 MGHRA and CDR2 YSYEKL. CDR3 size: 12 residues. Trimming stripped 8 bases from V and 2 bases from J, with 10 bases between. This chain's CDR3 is CASEMLPYEQYF. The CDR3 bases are TGCGCCAGCGAGATGCTTCCCTACGAGCAGTACTTC.

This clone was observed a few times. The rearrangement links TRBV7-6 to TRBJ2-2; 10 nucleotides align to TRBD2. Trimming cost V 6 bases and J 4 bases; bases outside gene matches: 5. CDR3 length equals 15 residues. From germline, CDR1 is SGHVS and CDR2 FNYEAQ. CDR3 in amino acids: CASSPAGGSTGELFF. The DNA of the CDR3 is TGTGCCAGCAGTCCAGCGGGAGGGTCCACCGGGGAGCTGTTTTTT.

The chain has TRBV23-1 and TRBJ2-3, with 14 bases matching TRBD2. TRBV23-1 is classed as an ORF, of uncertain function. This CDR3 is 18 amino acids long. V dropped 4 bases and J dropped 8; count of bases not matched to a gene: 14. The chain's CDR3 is CASSRMRTSGRLATTQYF. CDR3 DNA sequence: TGCGCCAGCAGTCGAATGAGGACTAGCGGGAGGCTGGCGACTACGCAGTATTTT.

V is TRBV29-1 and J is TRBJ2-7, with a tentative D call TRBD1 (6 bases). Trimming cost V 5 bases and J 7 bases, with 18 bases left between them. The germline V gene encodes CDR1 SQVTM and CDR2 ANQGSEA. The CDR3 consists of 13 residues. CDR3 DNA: TGCAGCGTTACGCGACAGGTGGAAGGGGAGCAGTACTTC. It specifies CSVTRQVEGEQYF.

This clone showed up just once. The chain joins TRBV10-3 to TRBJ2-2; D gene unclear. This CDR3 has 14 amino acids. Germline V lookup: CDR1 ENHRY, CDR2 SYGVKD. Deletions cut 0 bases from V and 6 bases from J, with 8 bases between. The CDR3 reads CAISESAVAGELFF. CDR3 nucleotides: TGTGCCATCAGTGAGTCTGCGGTTGCCGGGGAGCTGTTTTTT.

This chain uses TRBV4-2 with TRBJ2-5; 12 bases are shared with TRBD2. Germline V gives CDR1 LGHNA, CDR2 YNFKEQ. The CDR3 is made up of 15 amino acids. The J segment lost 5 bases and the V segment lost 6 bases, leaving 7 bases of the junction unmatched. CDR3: CASSPTSGSGETQYF. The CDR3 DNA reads TGTGCCAGCAGTCCGACTAGCGGGAGTGGTGAGACCCAGTACTTC.

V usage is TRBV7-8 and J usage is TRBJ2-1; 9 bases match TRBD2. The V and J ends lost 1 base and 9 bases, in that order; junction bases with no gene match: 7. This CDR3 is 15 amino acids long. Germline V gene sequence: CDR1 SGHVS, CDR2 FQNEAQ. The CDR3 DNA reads TGTGCCAGCAGCTTAGTGTTAGCGGGAGATGCTGAGCAGTTCTTC. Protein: CASSLVLAGDAEQFF.

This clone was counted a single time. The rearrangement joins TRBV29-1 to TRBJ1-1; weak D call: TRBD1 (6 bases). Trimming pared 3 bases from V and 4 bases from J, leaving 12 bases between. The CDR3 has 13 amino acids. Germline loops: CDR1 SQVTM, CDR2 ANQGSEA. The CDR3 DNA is TGCAGCGTTGACCCAGGGGTGGGCACTGAAGCTTTCTTT. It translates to CSVDPGVGTEAFF.

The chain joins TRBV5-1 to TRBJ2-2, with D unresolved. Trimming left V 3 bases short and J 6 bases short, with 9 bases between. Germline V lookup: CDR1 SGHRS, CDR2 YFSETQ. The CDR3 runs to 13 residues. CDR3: CASSSVVSGELFF. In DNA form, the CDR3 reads TGCGCCAGCAGCTCGGTGGTCTCCGGGGAGCTGTTTTTT.

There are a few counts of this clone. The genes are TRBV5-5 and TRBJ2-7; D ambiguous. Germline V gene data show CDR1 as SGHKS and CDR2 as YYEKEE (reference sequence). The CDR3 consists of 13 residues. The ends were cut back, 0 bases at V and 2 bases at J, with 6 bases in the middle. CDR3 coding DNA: TGTGCCAGCAGCTTGGCGACACCCTACGAGCAGTACTTC. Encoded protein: CASSLATPYEQYF. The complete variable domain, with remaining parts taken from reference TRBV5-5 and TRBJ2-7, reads DAGVTQSPTHLIKTRGQQVTLRCSPISGHKSVSWYQQVLGQGPQFIFQYYEKEERGRGNFPDRFSARQFPNYSSELNVNALLLGDSALYLCASSLATPYEQYFGPGTRLTVT.

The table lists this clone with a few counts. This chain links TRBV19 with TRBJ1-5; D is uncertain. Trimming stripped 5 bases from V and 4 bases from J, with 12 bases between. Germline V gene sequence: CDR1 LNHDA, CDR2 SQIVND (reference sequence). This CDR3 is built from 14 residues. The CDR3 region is CASSPAAPNQPQHF. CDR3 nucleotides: TGTGCCAGTAGTCCGGCGGCCCCGAATCAGCCCCAGCATTTT.

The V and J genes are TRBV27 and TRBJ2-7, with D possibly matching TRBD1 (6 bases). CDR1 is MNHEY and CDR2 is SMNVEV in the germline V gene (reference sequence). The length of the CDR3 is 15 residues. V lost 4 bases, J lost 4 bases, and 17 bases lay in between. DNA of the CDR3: TGTGCCAGCAGTTCAAGACGAGTTAGGGGGTACGAGCAGTACTTC. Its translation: CASSSRRVRGYEQYF.

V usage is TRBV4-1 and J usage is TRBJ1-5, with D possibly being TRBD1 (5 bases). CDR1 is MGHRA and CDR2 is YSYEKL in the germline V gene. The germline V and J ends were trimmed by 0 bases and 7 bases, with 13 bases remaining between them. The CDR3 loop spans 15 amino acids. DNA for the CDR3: TGCGCCAGCAGCCAAGAGTGGGGCCTAGGACAGCCCCAGCATTTT. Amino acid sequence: CASSQEWGLGQPQHF.

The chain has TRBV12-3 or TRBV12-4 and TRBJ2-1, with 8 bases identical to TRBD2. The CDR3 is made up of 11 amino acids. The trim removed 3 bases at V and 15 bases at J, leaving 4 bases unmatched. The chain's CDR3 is CASSFTGGAFF. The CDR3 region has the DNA TGTGCCAGCAGTTTCACCGGGGGGGCGTTCTTC.

The CDR3 region is CASSLSGSGPPLHF. CDR3 nucleotides: TGTGCCAGCAGTCTCTCAGGGTCAGGGCCACCCCTCCACTTT. The genes are TRBV28 and TRBJ1-6; tentatively, D is TRBD1 (5 bases). The CDR3 is 14 amino acids. Germline V gene data show CDR1 as MDHEN and CDR2 as SYDVKM. Trimming left V 5 bases short and J 11 bases short, with 16 bases between.

The CDR3 DNA follows: TGTGCCAGCAGCCAAGGCGCGGCTCGGGGAGCCTATGGCTACACCTTC. It encodes CASSQGAARGAYGYTF. V and J are TRBV3-1 (or the pseudogene TRBV3-2) and TRBJ1-2; D ambiguous. The CDR3 spans 16 residues. The germline V and J ends were trimmed by 1 base and 4 bases, with 16 bases remaining between them. Looked up from germline, CDR1 is LGHDT and CDR2 is YNNKEL (reference sequence).

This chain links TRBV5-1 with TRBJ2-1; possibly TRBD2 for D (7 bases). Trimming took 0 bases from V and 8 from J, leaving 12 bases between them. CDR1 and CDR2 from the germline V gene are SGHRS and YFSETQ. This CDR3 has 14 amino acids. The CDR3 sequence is CASSLAQGRDEQFF. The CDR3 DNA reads TGCGCCAGCAGCTTGGCCCAGGGGAGGGATGAGCAGTTCTTC.

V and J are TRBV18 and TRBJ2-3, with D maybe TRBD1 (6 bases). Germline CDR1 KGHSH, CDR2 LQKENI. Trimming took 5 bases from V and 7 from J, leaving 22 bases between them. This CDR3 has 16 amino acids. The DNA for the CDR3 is TGTGCCAGCTCAGCGACCGGGACAAGAATAATGAATACGCAGTATTTT. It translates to CASSATGTRIMNTQYF.

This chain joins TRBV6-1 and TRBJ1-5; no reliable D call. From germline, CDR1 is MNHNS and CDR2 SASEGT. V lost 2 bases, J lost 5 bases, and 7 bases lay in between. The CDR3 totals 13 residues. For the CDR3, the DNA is TGTGCCAGCAGTGAACAGGCCGATCAGCCCCAGCATTTT. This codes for CASSEQADQPQHF.

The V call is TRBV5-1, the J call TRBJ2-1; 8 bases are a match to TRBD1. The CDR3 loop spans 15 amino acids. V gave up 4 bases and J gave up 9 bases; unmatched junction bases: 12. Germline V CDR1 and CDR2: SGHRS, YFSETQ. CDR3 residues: CASSDDLTGVSEQFF. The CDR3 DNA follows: TGCGCCAGCAGCGACGACTTGACAGGGGTTAGTGAGCAGTTCTTC.

In nucleotides, the CDR3 is TGTGCCAGCAGTTACCGTACCAGTCTGAACACTGAAGCTTTCTTT. As protein: CASSYRTSLNTEAFF. This chain links TRBV6-6 with TRBJ1-1; D unclear. Germline loops: CDR1 MNHNY, CDR2 SVGAGI (reference sequence). The germline V and J ends were trimmed by 2 bases and 0 bases, with 10 bases remaining between them. The CDR3 length is 15 residues.

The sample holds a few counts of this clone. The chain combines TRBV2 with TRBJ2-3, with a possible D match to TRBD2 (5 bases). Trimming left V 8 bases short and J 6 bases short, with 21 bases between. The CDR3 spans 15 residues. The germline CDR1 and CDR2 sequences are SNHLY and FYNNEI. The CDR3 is CASGESGPRMDTQYF. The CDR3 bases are TGTGCCAGCGGGGAGAGCGGACCCCGAATGGATACGCAGTATTTT.

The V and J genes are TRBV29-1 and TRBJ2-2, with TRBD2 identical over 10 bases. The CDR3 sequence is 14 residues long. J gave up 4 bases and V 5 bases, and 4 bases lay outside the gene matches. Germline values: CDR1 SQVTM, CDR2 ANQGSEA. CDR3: CSVLAGESTGELFF. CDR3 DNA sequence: TGCAGCGTTCTAGCGGGAGAGTCCACCGGGGAGCTGTTTTTT.

This chain's CDR3 is CASSPPSGEQYF. The CDR3 bases are TGCGCCAGCAGCCCCCCGAGCGGGGAGCAGTACTTC. V gene TRBV5-1 combines with J gene TRBJ2-7, with D perhaps TRBD2 (6 bases). CDR1 is SGHRS, CDR2 YFSETQ, per germline. CDR3 length: 12 residues. The V end was cut by 4 bases, the J end by 7 bases, with 12 bases between.

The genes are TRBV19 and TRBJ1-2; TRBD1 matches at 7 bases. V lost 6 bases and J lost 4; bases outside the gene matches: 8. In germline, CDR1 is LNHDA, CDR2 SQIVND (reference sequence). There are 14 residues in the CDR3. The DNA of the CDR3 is TGTGCCAGTAGACCAAGGGGGCCCCTCTATGGCTACACCTTC. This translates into CASRPRGPLYGYTF.

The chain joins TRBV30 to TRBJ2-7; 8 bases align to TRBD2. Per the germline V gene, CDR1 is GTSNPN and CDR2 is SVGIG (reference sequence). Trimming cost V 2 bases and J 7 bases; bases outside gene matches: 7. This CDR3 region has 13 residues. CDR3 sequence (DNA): TGTGCCTGGAGTTTGGCGGGAGGAAGGGAGCAGTACTTC. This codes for CAWSLAGGREQYF.

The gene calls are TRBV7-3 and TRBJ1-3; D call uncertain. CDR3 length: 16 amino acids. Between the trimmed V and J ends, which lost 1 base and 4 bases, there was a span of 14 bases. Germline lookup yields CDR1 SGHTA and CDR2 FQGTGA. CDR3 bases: TGTGCCAGCAGCTTAAACGGAGGTTCTCTCGGAAACACCATATATTTT. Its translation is CASSLNGGSLGNTIYF.

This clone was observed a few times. CDR3 DNA: TGTGCCAGCAGCTTCCGTATGGAGATTGGGATAGGGGACACCGGGGAGCTGTTTTTT. This encodes CASSFRMEIGIGDTGELFF. The rearrangement joins TRBV11-2 to TRBJ2-2, with a possible D match to TRBD1 (5 bases). Deletions cut 3 bases from V and 3 bases from J, with 23 bases between. This CDR3 has 19 residues. Germline V gene lookup returns CDR1 SGHAT and CDR2 FQNNGV.

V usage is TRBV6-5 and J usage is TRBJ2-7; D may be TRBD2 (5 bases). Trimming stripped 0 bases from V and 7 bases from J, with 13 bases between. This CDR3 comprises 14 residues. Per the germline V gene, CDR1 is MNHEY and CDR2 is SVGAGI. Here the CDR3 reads CASSYSRATGEQYF. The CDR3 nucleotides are TGTGCCAGCAGTTACTCGAGGGCCACTGGGGAGCAGTACTTC.